These T cell receptor beta chains were read from a single sample in a study of blood T cell repertoires in COVID-19. The repertoire was sequenced with immunoSEQ multiplex PCR; TCRdb's copy has only in-frame clones and lacks some. The table shows roughly 36,000 clones, with 65% to 90% occurring only once. Sequenced sample: peripheral blood. These receptors were taken from a man aged 55 to 70 with active COVID-19. Both conserved end residues are part of each CDR3. The order of the fields is clone size, V gene, J gene, D gene, CDR3 DNA, CDR3 protein. The D gene is left open where the match is weak. The size field is filled for only some rows; it gives once, few, many or a size class.

clone size: NA; V gene: TRBV7-9; J gene: TRBJ2-3; D gene: NA; CDR3 DNA: TGTGCCAGCAGCTTAGTAAGGGGGGGACCAAATACGCAGTATTTT; CDR3 protein: CASSLVRGGPNTQYF
clone size: few; V gene: TRBV3-1/TRBV3-2; J gene: TRBJ2-2; D gene: NA; CDR3 DNA: TGTGCCAGCAGCCAAGATTATCAGGGTTTAAACACCGGGGAGCTGTTTTTT; CDR3 protein: CASSQDYQGLNTGELFF
clone size: NA; V gene: TRBV9; J gene: TRBJ2-5; D gene: NA; CDR3 DNA: TGTGCCAGCAGCGACAGGGTTGGGGAGACCCAGTACTTC; CDR3 protein: CASSDRVGETQYF
clone size: NA; V gene: TRBV11-2; J gene: TRBJ2-4; D gene: TRBD2; CDR3 DNA: TGTGCCAGCAGCTTAGGAGTGGGAGGGGACATTCAGTACTTC; CDR3 protein: CASSLGVGGDIQYF
clone size: NA; V gene: TRBV25-1; J gene: TRBJ2-5; D gene: TRBD2; CDR3 DNA: TGTGCCAGCAGGGGGGGACTAGCGGGAGGAGAGACCCAGTACTTC; CDR3 protein: CASRGGLAGGETQYF
clone size: NA; V gene: TRBV7-8; J gene: TRBJ2-1; D gene: TRBD2; CDR3 DNA: TGTGCCAGCAGCTCCGGGACTAGCGGGAGGATGGGCTACAATGAGCAGTTCTTC; CDR3 protein: CASSSGTSGRMGYNEQFF
clone size: NA; V gene: TRBV2; J gene: TRBJ1-2; D gene: TRBD1; CDR3 DNA: TGTGCCAGCACTCTTGGACAGGGGGCGATTGGCTACACCTTC; CDR3 protein: CASTLGQGAIGYTF
clone size: once; V gene: TRBV28; J gene: TRBJ2-7; D gene: NA; CDR3 DNA: TGTGCCAGCAGTTCTCATTCCCGGAGTAGGGGCTACGAGCAGTACTTC; CDR3 protein: CASSSHSRSRGYEQYF
clone size: NA; V gene: TRBV7-8; J gene: TRBJ1-5; D gene: TRBD1; CDR3 DNA: TGTGCCAGCAGCTTTTTAAGGGGGCGTCAGCCCCAGCATTTT; CDR3 protein: CASSFLRGRQPQHF
clone size: NA; V gene: TRBV7-3; J gene: TRBJ2-3; D gene: NA; CDR3 DNA: TGTGCCAGCAGCTTATTTGGGGGAGGCTCAGATACGCAGTATTTT; CDR3 protein: CASSLFGGGSDTQYF
clone size: few; V gene: TRBV5-4; J gene: TRBJ2-7; D gene: TRBD1; CDR3 DNA: TGTGCCAGCAGCTGGGGACAGGCCTACGAGCAGTACTTC; CDR3 protein: CASSWGQAYEQYF
clone size: few; V gene: TRBV29-1; J gene: TRBJ2-7; D gene: NA; CDR3 DNA: TGCAGCGCTAGACGTCAGGGATCCAACTCCTACGAGCAGTACTTC; CDR3 protein: CSARRQGSNSYEQYF
clone size: NA; V gene: TRBV30; J gene: TRBJ2-1; D gene: TRBD2; CDR3 DNA: TGTGCCTGGATTCGAGGGGGTGGGGCTAGCGGGATCTACAATGAGCAGTTCTTC; CDR3 protein: CAWIRGGGASGIYNEQFF
clone size: NA; V gene: TRBV10-3; J gene: TRBJ2-1; D gene: NA; CDR3 DNA: TGTGCCATCAGTGGAATGGGCGGGTCCTACAATGAGCAGTTCTTC; CDR3 protein: CAISGMGGSYNEQFF
clone size: NA; V gene: TRBV19; J gene: TRBJ2-4; D gene: TRBD2; CDR3 DNA: TGTGCCAGTAGAGGGCCGCTAGCGGGAGCTGACAAAAACATTCAGTACTTC; CDR3 protein: CASRGPLAGADKNIQYF